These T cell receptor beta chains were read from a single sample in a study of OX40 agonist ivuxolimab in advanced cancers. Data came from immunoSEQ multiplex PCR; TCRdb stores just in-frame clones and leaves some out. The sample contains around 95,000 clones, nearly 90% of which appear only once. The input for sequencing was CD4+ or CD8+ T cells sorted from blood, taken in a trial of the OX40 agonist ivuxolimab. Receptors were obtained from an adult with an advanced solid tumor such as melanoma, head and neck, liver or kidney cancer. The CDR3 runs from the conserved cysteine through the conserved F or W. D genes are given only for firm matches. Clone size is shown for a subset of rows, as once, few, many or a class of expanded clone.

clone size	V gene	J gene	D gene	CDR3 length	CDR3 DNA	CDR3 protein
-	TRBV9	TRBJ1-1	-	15	TGTGCCAGCAGCGGAACATCGCGGGCTAACACTGAAGCTTTCTTT	CASSGTSRANTEAFF
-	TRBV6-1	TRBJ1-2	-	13	TGTGCCAGCAGCCCCAGGGAAATCCATGGCTACACCTTC	CASSPREIHGYTF
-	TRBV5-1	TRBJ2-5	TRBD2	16	TGCGCCAGCAGCTTGGGCGGGCGGGGGGTTCAAGAGACCCAGTACTTC	CASSLGGRGVQETQYF
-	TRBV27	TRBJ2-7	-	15	TGTGCCAGCAGTTTTGATGGTCCCAGCTCCTACGAGCAGTACTTC	CASSFDGPSSYEQYF
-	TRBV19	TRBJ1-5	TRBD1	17	TGTGCCAGTAGTTCCCCCCGGGGACAGGGCCAAGGCCAGCCCCAGCATTTT	CASSSPRGQGQGQPQHF
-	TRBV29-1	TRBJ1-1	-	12	TGCAGCGGCCGGGCCGGAAAGACTGAAGCTTTCTTT	CSGRAGKTEAFF
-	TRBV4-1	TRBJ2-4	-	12	TGCGCCAGCAGCCACCCTAGGGGCATTCAGTACTTC	CASSHPRGIQYF
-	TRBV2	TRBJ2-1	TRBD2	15	TGTGCCAGCAGTGAAGGACTAGCGAGATACAATGAGCAGTTCTTC	CASSEGLARYNEQFF
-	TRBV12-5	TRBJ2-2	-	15	TGTGCTAGTGGTATAGCGGAATTGAACACCGGGGAGCTGTTTTTT	CASGIAELNTGELFF
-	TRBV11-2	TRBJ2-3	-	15	TGTGCCAGCAGCTCAGTATCGGTCAAGGCAGATACGCAGTATTTT	CASSSVSVKADTQYF
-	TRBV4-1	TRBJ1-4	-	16	TGCGCCAGCAGCCATGATAGACAGGCAACTAATGAAAAACTGTTTTTT	CASSHDRQATNEKLFF
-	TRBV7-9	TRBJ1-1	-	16	TGTGCCAGCAGCTTAACAGGCGTCAGGGTGAACACTGAAGCTTTCTTT	CASSLTGVRVNTEAFF
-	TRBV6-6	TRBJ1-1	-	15	TGTGCCAGCAAGGGGGACACAACTCTAAACACTGAAGCTTTCTTT	CASKGDTTLNTEAFF
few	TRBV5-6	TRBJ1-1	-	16	TGTGCCAGCAGCTTGTTCCTCCGGGGAATGAACACTGAAGCTTTCTTT	CASSLFLRGMNTEAFF
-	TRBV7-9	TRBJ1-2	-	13	TGTGCCAGCAGCTTCCGGAGGGGGGATGGCTACACCTTC	CASSFRRGDGYTF
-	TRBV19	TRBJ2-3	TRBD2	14	TGTGCCAGTAGTACGGGCGGGGGGAAGGATACGCAGTATTTT	CASSTGGGKDTQYF
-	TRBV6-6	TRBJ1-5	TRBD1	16	TGTGCCAGCAGTCCCCTCCCCGACAGGGGAAAACAGCCCCAGCATTTT	CASSPLPDRGKQPQHF
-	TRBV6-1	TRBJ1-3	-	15	TGCGCCAGCAGCCTCGGACATTTCTCTGGAAACACCATATATTTT	CASSLGHFSGNTIYF
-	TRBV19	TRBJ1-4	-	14	TGTGCCAGTAGTATGACACCAACTAATGAAAAACTGTTTTTT	CASSMTPTNEKLFF
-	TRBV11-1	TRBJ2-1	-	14	TGTGCCAGCAGTTCGAGGGCGGCAAACAATGAGCAGTTCTTC	CASSSRAANNEQFF
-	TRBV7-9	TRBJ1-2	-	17	TGTGCCAGCAGTAGAGGGGCGCCCCAATACTCTGACTATGGCTACACCTTC	CASSRGAPQYSDYGYTF
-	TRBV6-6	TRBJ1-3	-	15	TGTGCCAGCAGCCTTGGAGGGGCAAGAGGAAACACCATATATTTT	CASSLGGARGNTIYF
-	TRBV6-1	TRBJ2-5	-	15	TGTGCCAGCAGTGAAGCAGAACAGGGAATCGAGACCCAGTACTTC	CASSEAEQGIETQYF
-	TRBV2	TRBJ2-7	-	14	TGTGCCAGCAGTGTAAGTACAGCAACCTACGAGCAGTACTTC	CASSVSTATYEQYF
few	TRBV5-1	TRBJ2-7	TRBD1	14	TGCGCCAGCAGCTTGGGGGACAGGGGGCCCAAGCAGTACTTC	CASSLGDRGPKQYF
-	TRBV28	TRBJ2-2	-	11	TGTGCCAGCAACATATACGGGGAGCTGTTTTTT	CASNIYGELFF
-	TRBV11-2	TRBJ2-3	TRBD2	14	TGTGCCAGCAGCTTTAGCGGGAGCACAGATACGCAGTATTTT	CASSFSGSTDTQYF
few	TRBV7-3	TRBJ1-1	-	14	TGTGCCAGCAGCTTAACGCACAGGGTTACTGAAGCTTTCTTT	CASSLTHRVTEAFF
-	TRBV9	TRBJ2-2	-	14	TGTGCCAGCAGCGCCCGGATGAACACCGGGGAGCTGTTTTTT	CASSARMNTGELFF
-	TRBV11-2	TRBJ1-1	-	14	TGTGCCAGCAGCTTACATTCCCTGAACACTGAAGCTTTCTTT	CASSLHSLNTEAFF
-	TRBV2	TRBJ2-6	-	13	TGTGCCAACAGACAGTCTGGGGCCAACGTCCTGACTTTC	CANRQSGANVLTF
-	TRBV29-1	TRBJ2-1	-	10	TGCAGCGTTGGAGGGAATGAGCAGTTCTTC	CSVGGNEQFF
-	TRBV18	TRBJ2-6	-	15	TGTGCCAGCTCACCACGAATATCCGGGGCCAACGTCCTGACTTTC	CASSPRISGANVLTF
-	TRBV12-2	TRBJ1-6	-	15	TGTGCAAGTCGCCACTTCAGGAGAGATAATTCACCCCTCCACTTT	CASRHFRRDNSPLHF
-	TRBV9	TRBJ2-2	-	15	TGTGCCAGCAGCGGACACTCGGGAGTCCCCGGGGAGCTGTTTTTT	CASSGHSGVPGELFF
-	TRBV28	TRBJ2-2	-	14	TGTGCCAGCAGGGTTGGGGGGGCGGCCGGGGAGCTGTTTTTT	CASRVGGAAGELFF
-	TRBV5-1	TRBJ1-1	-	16	TGCGCCAGCAGCTTGGCATGGGACCCGAGGGACACTGAAGCTTTCTTT	CASSLAWDPRDTEAFF
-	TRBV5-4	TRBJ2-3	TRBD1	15	TGTGCCAGCACTCCGGGACAGAGCATCCCAGATACGCAGTATTTT	CASTPGQSIPDTQYF
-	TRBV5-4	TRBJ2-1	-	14	TGTGCCAGCAGCTTGGAGAGCTCCTACAATGAGCAGTTCTTC	CASSLESSYNEQFF
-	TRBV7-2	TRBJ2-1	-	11	TGTGCCAGCAGCTTAAAGTATGAGCAGTTCTTC	CASSLKYEQFF
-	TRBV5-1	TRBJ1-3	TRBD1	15	TGCGCCAGCAGCTTGGAGGGGGCGAAGGGAAACACCATATATTTT	CASSLEGAKGNTIYF
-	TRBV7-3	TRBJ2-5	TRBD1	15	TGTGCCAGCAGTCCACTTGGGACAGCCTCCGAGACCCAGTACTTC	CASSPLGTASETQYF
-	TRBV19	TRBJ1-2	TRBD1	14	TGTGCCAGTAGTATCCGACAGGGCTTGGAGGGCTACACCTTC	CASSIRQGLEGYTF
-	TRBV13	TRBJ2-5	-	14	TGTGCCAGCAGGCCTAGGTGGAGACAAGAGACCCAGTACTTC	CASRPRWRQETQYF
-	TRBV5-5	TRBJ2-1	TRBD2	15	TGTGCCAGCAGCTTGTCCGGGGGGTCCTACAATGAGCAGTTCTTC	CASSLSGGSYNEQFF
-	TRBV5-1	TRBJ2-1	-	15	TGCGCCAGCAGCTTGGGGCGGGGACAAGAGGGGGAGCAGTTCTTC	CASSLGRGQEGEQFF
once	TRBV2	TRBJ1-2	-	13	TGTGCCAGCAGTGCGCAGGTAGTGCTTGGCTACACCTTC	CASSAQVVLGYTF
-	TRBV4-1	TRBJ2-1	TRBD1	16	TGCGCCAGCAGCCAAGCCGGGACAGGGGACTACAATGAGCAGTTCTTC	CASSQAGTGDYNEQFF
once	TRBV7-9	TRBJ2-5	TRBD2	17	TGTGCCAGCAGCCCAACACCGGGACTAGCGTCAAAAGAGACCCAGTACTTC	CASSPTPGLASKETQYF
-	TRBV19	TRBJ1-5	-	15	TGTGCCAGTAGTATCGAGAATTGGGGGGATCAGCCCCAGCATTTT	CASSIENWGDQPQHF
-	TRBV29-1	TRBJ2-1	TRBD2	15	TGCAGCGTTGCCCTGCTAGCGGTAACCTACAATGAGCAGTTCTTC	CSVALLAVTYNEQFF
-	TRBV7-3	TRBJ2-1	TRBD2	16	TGTGCCAGCAGCGATCCGGGACTAGCATTTAACAATGAGCAGTTCTTC	CASSDPGLAFNNEQFF
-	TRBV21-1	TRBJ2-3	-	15	TGTGCCAGCAGCCGACAGGGGCCAAGCACAGATACGCAGTATTTT	CASSRQGPSTDTQYF
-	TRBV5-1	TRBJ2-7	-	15	TGCGCCAGCAGCTTGGGTCCAGGGAGTTCCTACGAGCAGTACTTC	CASSLGPGSSYEQYF
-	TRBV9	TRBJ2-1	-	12	TGTGCCAGCAGCGTAGATGTCGGTGAGCAGTTCTTC	CASSVDVGEQFF
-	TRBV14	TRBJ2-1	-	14	TGTGCCAGCAGCCCCTTACGGGACCTTAATGAGCAGTTCTTC	CASSPLRDLNEQFF
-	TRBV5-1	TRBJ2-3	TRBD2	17	TGCGCCAGCAGCTTGGGGGGGCTAGCGGGAAGCACAGATACGCAGTATTTT	CASSLGGLAGSTDTQYF
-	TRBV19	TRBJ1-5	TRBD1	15	TGTGCCAGCGAAGGACAGGCATTTAGCAATCAGCCCCAGCATTTT	CASEGQAFSNQPQHF
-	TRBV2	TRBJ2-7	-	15	TGTGCCAGCAGTGGGACTATACAGGCCCACTACGAGCAGTACTTC	CASSGTIQAHYEQYF